Listed below are T cell receptor beta chains from one sample, sequenced in a study of cytomegalovirus exposure and HLA in healthy donors. The method was immunoSEQ multiplex PCR; TCRdb's version includes in-frame clones alone and lacks a portion of them. The sample includes about 160,000 clones, less than 90% of them seen just once. The specimen was PBMCs. All receptors come from a woman under 40 in good health and CMV-seronegative. Both conserved end residues are part of each CDR3. The D gene is left open where the match is weak. For some rows the clone size is stated as once, few or many, or as a class when expanded; others skip it.

size	V	J	D	DNA	CDR3
NA	TRBV6-1	TRBJ1-5	NA	TGTGCCAGCAGTGACAGATCTGGTCAGCCCCAGCATTTT	CASSDRSGQPQHF
NA	TRBV7-9	TRBJ2-2	TRBD1	TGTGCCAGCAGCTCCGGGACAGTTCCCCTCACCGGGGAGCTGTTTTTT	CASSSGTVPLTGELFF
NA	TRBV6-1	TRBJ2-3	NA	TGTGCCAGCAGTGAGGTGGCAGGGGCATCAGATACGCAGTATTTT	CASSEVAGASDTQYF
NA	TRBV4-3	TRBJ2-6	NA	TGCGCCAGCAGCCAAGATCAGGGCTCTGGGGCCAACGTCCTGACTTTC	CASSQDQGSGANVLTF
NA	TRBV6-4	TRBJ2-3	NA	TGTGCCAGCAGTGATGGCAGGAGGCAGGGAACAGATACGCAGTATTTT	CASSDGRRQGTDTQYF
NA	TRBV5-6	TRBJ2-7	NA	TGTGCCAGCAGATCCGGGACGGAGACCTACGAGCAGTACTTC	CASRSGTETYEQYF
NA	TRBV27	TRBJ1-5	NA	TGTGCCAGCAGTTTAAATTTCGGGGGGCATAGCAATCAGCCCCAGCATTTT	CASSLNFGGHSNQPQHF
NA	TRBV7-8	TRBJ1-2	NA	TGTGCCAGCAGCTTAGGTGGCAGAAGCGGGGATGGCTACACCTTC	CASSLGGRSGDGYTF
NA	TRBV7-6	TRBJ2-7	TRBD1	TGTGCCAGCAGCGCCCGGGACAGCGAGCAGTACTTC	CASSARDSEQYF
NA	TRBV4-2	TRBJ2-1	NA	TGTGCCAGCAGCCAAGATCTAACGGTCTTCATGGGGTCCTACAATGAGCAGTTCTTC	CASSQDLTVFMGSYNEQFF
NA	TRBV9	TRBJ2-1	TRBD1	TGTGCCAGCAGCGCAAGGGACAGACTCTACAATGAGCAGTTCTTC	CASSARDRLYNEQFF
once	TRBV27	TRBJ1-5	NA	TGTGCCAGCAGGATCGGTATACTTAGCAATCAGCCCCAGCATTTT	CASRIGILSNQPQHF
NA	TRBV5-6	TRBJ2-1	TRBD1	TGTGCCAGCAGCTTGGGTTGGGGACAGGGCTCCTACAATGAGCAGTTCTTC	CASSLGWGQGSYNEQFF
NA	TRBV30	TRBJ2-1	TRBD2	TGTGCCGGGAGACTAGCGGAGGGGTGGAATGAGCAGTTCTTC	CAGRLAEGWNEQFF
NA	TRBV5-1	TRBJ1-2	TRBD1	TGCGCCAGCAGCTTTAGTCTAGGGACAGGGGTTAACTATGGCTACACCTTC	CASSFSLGTGVNYGYTF
once	TRBV5-4	TRBJ2-5	NA	TGTGCCAGCAGCTTCTCGACGTGGGAAAACCAAGAGACCCAGTACTTC	CASSFSTWENQETQYF
NA	TRBV5-6	TRBJ2-7	NA	TGTGCCAGCAGCTTGCCGACAGGAAACGACGAGCAGTACTTC	CASSLPTGNDEQYF
few	TRBV28	TRBJ2-1	TRBD2	TGTGCCATCCACAGCGGGAGTATACGGGAGCAGTTCTTC	CAIHSGSIREQFF
NA	TRBV2	TRBJ2-3	TRBD2	TGTGCCACCCCGACTAGCGGGAGTGCAGATACGCAGTATTTT	CATPTSGSADTQYF
NA	TRBV9	TRBJ2-3	TRBD2	TGTGCCAGCAGCCTAGCGGGAAGCACAGATACGCAGTATTTT	CASSLAGSTDTQYF
NA	TRBV5-1	TRBJ1-5	NA	TGCGCCAGCAGCCCCGGGGGGGGCGGGAGCAATCAGCCCCAGCATTTT	CASSPGGGGSNQPQHF
few	TRBV2	TRBJ1-2	NA	TGTGCCATTACGCAACTTTGGGGCTACACCTTC	CAITQLWGYTF
NA	TRBV2	TRBJ2-1	TRBD1	TGTGCCAGCAGCCCCGAGGGGGCTAGCTCTTTTTACAATGAGCAGTTCTTC	CASSPEGASSFYNEQFF
NA	TRBV7-2	TRBJ2-1	TRBD2	TGTGCCAGCAGCTTATTTGCGGGAGGCGATGAGCAGTTCTTC	CASSLFAGGDEQFF
few	TRBV5-1	TRBJ2-2	TRBD2	TGCGCCAGCAGCTTGTTGGCTAGCGGGAGCGCCGGGGAGCTGTTTTTT	CASSLLASGSAGELFF
NA	TRBV7-8	TRBJ2-5	TRBD2	TGTGCCAGCAGCTTTGGCGGGGGAGGACAAGAGACCCAGTACTTC	CASSFGGGGQETQYF
NA	TRBV29-1	TRBJ1-2	NA	TGCAGCGTTCTGCTGCATTATGGCTACACCTTC	CSVLLHYGYTF
NA	TRBV30	TRBJ2-7	TRBD1	TGTGCCTGGACTCCAGGGGGCTTCGAGCAGTACTTC	CAWTPGGFEQYF
NA	TRBV27	TRBJ2-1	NA	TGTGCCAGCAGTTTACCTCGGAGTTTTAGCGCGGTAGATGAGCAGTTCTTC	CASSLPRSFSAVDEQFF
NA	TRBV29-1	TRBJ1-1	NA	TGCAGCGTGATTGACATTTCGTACACTGAAGCTTTCTTT	CSVIDISYTEAFF
NA	TRBV6-6	TRBJ1-2	NA	TGTGCCAGCAGTTACTCTGAGACCTATGGCTACACCTTC	CASSYSETYGYTF
few	TRBV6-5	TRBJ2-3	TRBD2	TGTGCCAGCAGGGCGGGAGAACCGCACACAGATACGCAGTATTTT	CASRAGEPHTDTQYF